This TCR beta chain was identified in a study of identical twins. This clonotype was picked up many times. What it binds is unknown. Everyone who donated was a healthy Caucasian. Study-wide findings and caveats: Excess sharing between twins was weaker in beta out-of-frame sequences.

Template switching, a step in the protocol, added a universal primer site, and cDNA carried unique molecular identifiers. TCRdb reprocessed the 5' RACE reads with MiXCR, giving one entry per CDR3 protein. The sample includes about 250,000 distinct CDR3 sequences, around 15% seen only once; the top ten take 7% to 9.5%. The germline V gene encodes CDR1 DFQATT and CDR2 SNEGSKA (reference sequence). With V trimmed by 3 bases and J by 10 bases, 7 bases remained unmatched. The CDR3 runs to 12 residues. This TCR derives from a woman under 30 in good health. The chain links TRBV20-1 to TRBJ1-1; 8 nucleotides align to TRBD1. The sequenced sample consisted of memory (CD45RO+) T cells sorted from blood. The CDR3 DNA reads TGCAGTGCTAGCAGTCCTGACAGGGGAGCTTTCTTT. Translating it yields CSASSPDRGAFF.